These 10 T cell receptor beta chains share one sample of origin, sequenced in a study of radiotherapy plus CTLA-4 blockade in lung cancer (dated by TCRdb to 2017 to 2018). The receptor library was made with the immunoSEQ multiplex PCR assay. TCRdb retrieved this table from immuneACCESS and kept in-frame rearrangements only. Not all clones are present; in checked studies, unresolved V genes account for under half, and no reason is known for the remainder. This sample is represented by about 25,000 clones; around 71% of them were singletons. Of the sample, roughly 3% falls within the top ten clones. The starting material was peripheral blood, obtained from a patient treated with radiotherapy plus ipilimumab. All receptors come from a human donor with non-small cell lung cancer whose response to radiotherapy plus ipilimumab could not be evaluated.

In this sample, this clone turned up a few times. The J gene is TRBJ1-2, the V gene TRBV5-1, with D possibly TRBD1 on 5 matching bases. The CDR3 has 15 residues. The germline V gene encodes CDR1 SGHRS and CDR2 YFSETQ. V was trimmed by 2 bases and J by 1 base, leaving 12 bases between them. This chain's CDR3 is CASSLFQGSNYGYTF. CDR3 in DNA: TGCGCCAGCAGCTTATTTCAGGGTAGTAACTATGGCTACACCTTC.

This clone was found a few times. The rearrangement links TRBV7-2 to TRBJ2-1; 7 nucleotides line up with TRBD1. The CDR3 spans 14 residues. Germline loops: CDR1 SGHTA, CDR2 FQGNSA. The J segment lost 4 bases and the V segment lost 3 bases, leaving 3 bases of the junction unmatched. Here the CDR3 DNA reads TGTGCCAGCAGCTTTGGACAGGCGTACAATGAGCAGTTCTTC. Protein: CASSFGQAYNEQFF.

V and J are TRBV6-5 and TRBJ1-4; no clear D gene. Deletions cut 0 bases from V and 5 bases from J, with 10 bases between. The CDR3 consists of 15 residues. Germline loops: CDR1 MNHEY, CDR2 SVGAGI. CDR3 nucleotides: TGTGCCAGCAGTTACTCCCTCCGGGGAAATGAAAAACTGTTTTTT. Protein product: CASSYSLRGNEKLFF.

CDR3 nucleotide sequence: TGCGCCAGCACCAAAGACAGGGGGGGCGGGGAGCTGTTTTTT. Amino acids: CASTKDRGGGELFF. The chain has TRBV23-1 and TRBJ2-2; 9 bases match TRBD1. TRBV23-1 qualifies as an ORF whose function is uncertain. CDR3 length: 14 residues. Trimming at V came to 7 bases and at J to 7 bases, leaving 7 bases not matched to a gene.

V and J are TRBV7-2 and TRBJ2-1; weak D call: TRBD2 (5 bases). Trimming left V 5 bases short and J 4 bases short, with 15 bases between. The CDR3 consists of 15 residues. Germline-derived CDR1 and CDR2 are SGHTA and FQGNSA. CDR3 bases: TGTGCCAGCAGCCCCCTCCGGGAAGCTTACAATGAGCAGTTCTTC. It yields the protein CASSPLREAYNEQFF.

This clone was counted between two and nine times. The chain combines TRBV18 with TRBJ2-1; 9 bases agree with TRBD1. There are 15 residues in the CDR3. The junction had 5 bases not matched to a gene; V was cut back by 6 bases and J by 2 bases. Germline CDR1 is KGHSH and CDR2 is LQKENI. The CDR3 loop is CASSPGQGAYNEQFF. The CDR3 DNA reads TGTGCCAGCTCGCCGGGACAGGGAGCCTACAATGAGCAGTTCTTC. Supplemented by reference TRBV18 and TRBJ2-1, the full variable domain reads NAGVMQNPRHLVRRRGQEARLRCSPMKGHSHVYWYRQLPEEGLKFMVYLQKENIIDESGMPKERFSAEFPKEGPSILRIQQVVRGDSAAYFCASSPGQGAYNEQFFGPGTRLTVL.

The J gene is TRBJ2-5, the V gene TRBV28; 9 bases map to TRBD1. The CDR3 contains 14 residues. The V gene's germline CDR1 is MDHEN and CDR2 SYDVKM. V dropped 3 bases and J dropped 7; count of bases not matched to a gene: 6. DNA of the CDR3: TGTGCCAGCAGTTTGGGGACAGGGTTAGGGACCCAGTACTTC. This translates into CASSLGTGLGTQYF.

CDR3 sequence: CASRIGQHYGYTF. The CDR3 region has the DNA TGTGCCAGCAGGATAGGACAGCACTATGGCTACACCTTC. The chain has TRBV28 and TRBJ1-2; TRBD1 might be the D (6 bases). This CDR3 has 13 residues. Trimming removed 6 bases at V and 3 bases at J, with 11 bases between. Germline CDR1 and CDR2: MDHEN and SYDVKM.

V gene TRBV19 combines with J gene TRBJ1-2; 7 nucleotides align to TRBD1. The germline V gene encodes CDR1 LNHDA and CDR2 SQIVND (reference sequence). The CDR3 loop spans 18 amino acids. The trim removed 6 bases at V and 3 bases at J, leaving 19 bases unmatched. The CDR3, as DNA: TGTGCCAGTAGACAGGGGATGGGGTTACGTGTTACGGACTATGGCTACACCTTC. It codes for CASRQGMGLRVTDYGYTF.

The CDR3 protein is CASRDPTSGTYEQYF. The CDR3 DNA follows: TGTGCCAGCAGAGACCCGACTAGCGGGACCTACGAGCAGTACTTC. The J gene is TRBJ2-7, the V gene TRBV6-1, with TRBD2 matching over 11 bases. Germline values: CDR1 MNHNS, CDR2 SASEGT. The CDR3 sequence is 15 residues long. Unmatched junction bases numbered 6, after V lost 6 bases and J lost 2 bases.